The clone carrying this TCR beta chain occurred a few times. This sample stems from a study of blood T cell repertoires in COVID-19. About the research overall: Sample material is recorded as cDNA or gDNA derived from T cells, B-cell-depleted T cells, or PBMCs.

The CDR3 has 15 residues. CDR1 and CDR2 (germline): SNHLY, FYNNEI. The V end lost 4 bases, the J end lost 2 bases, and 12 bases lay between the germline ends. Authors' processing steps: Reference gene primers were amplified, and this amplification served to estimate nucleated cell counts. Sequenced by immunoSEQ multiplex PCR; TCRdb stores in-frame clones only, minus some. V, J and clone size are taken as reported in that table, and D and trimming were inferred from the DNA itself. Of about 490,000 clones detected, approximately 83% appear once; the ten largest clones hold roughly 3.1%. The chain joins TRBV2 to TRBJ2-1; D not certain. This TCR derives from a human donor in a cohort sampled during active COVID-19. Input material: peripheral blood. CDR3 bases: TGTGCCAGCAGTGGTGGTAGCTCCCCCTACAATGAGCAGTTCTTC. This sequence encodes CASSGGSSPYNEQFF.